One and the same sample provided the 3 T cell receptor beta chains below, sequenced in a study of response to subunit inactivated influenza vaccine listed by TCRdb under 2018. The time point label on this specimen signifies: 45 days after influenza vaccine administration. Receptor amplification or capture employed RT-PCR. Instrument on record: Illumina HiSeq 2500. TCRdb handled the public reads itself, with Q25 trimming in fastp and clone calling in MiXCR, and kept productive beta chains. One record per CDR3 amino acid sequence lists the most common genes and DNA. This sample holds a few hundred thousand distinct CDR3 sequences; approximately 10% were observed only once. The ten biggest clones cover around 12% of the sample. The sample in question was PBMCs from blood, obtained roughly 46 days after vaccination. The source of these receptors is a man aged 50 to 59 who received an inactivated influenza vaccine. Donor details come from another sample of the same person, matched by shared clones.

There are many counts of this clonotype. V usage is TRBV7-3 and J usage is TRBJ2-1; D unclear. V was clipped by 5 bases and J by 6 bases, with 14 bases between them. Germline loops: CDR1 SGHTA, CDR2 FQGTGA. The CDR3 length is 14 residues. CDR3 loop: CASSMDQKSNEQFF. The CDR3 nucleotides are TGTGCCAGCAGCATGGACCAGAAAAGCAATGAGCAGTTCTTC.

This clonotype has a handful of counts. CDR3 sequence (DNA): TGTGCCAGCAGGGGTCTAGGGGCCCTAGAAGCTTTCTTT. Translating it yields CASRGLGALEAFF. This rearrangement joins TRBV6-1 to TRBJ1-1; TRBD1 is a possible D gene (5 bases). CDR1 is MNHNS and CDR2 is SASEGT in the germline V gene. CDR3 size: 13 residues. Trimming removed 6 bases at V and 8 bases at J, with 16 bases between.

In this sample, this clonotype turned up a few times. The gene calls are TRBV20-1 and TRBJ2-5; D is unresolved. With 0 bases removed from V and 5 bases from J, the gap between germline ends came to 13 bases. Germline CDR1 DFQATT, CDR2 SNEGSKA (reference sequence). The CDR3 length is 14 residues. The CDR3 here is CSARDPPGRETQYF. In DNA form, the CDR3 reads TGCAGTGCTAGAGATCCCCCGGGCCGGGAGACCCAGTACTTC.